Presented here are 14 T cell receptor beta chains from one specimen sequenced in a study of OX40 agonist ivuxolimab in advanced cancers. Measured with immunoSEQ multiplex PCR; TCRdb has only the in-frame clones, and not every one. This sample has tens of thousands of clones, with 75% to 90% found just once. The source was CD4+ or CD8+ T cells sorted from blood, collected in a trial of the OX40 agonist ivuxolimab. The receptors originated from an adult with an advanced solid tumor such as melanoma, head and neck, liver or kidney cancer.

This chain uses TRBV2 with TRBJ2-7; D is undetermined. CDR1 is SNHLY, CDR2 FYNNEI, per germline. Between the trimmed V and J ends, which lost 4 bases and 7 bases, there was a span of 8 bases. The CDR3 contains 11 residues. The CDR3 coding sequence is TGTGCCAGCAGTGTGGGTGGGGAGCAGTACTTC. Its protein product is CASSVGGEQYF.

The chain is built from TRBV6-5 and TRBJ1-1, with TRBD1 as a possible D gene (5 bases). Germline loops: CDR1 MNHEY, CDR2 SVGAGI. Deletions cut 6 bases from V and 4 bases from J, with 18 bases between. The CDR3 is 15 amino acids. The CDR3 bases are TGTGCCAGCAGCGCCCGCGTCGGGGGGGGCACTGAAGCTTTCTTT. Encoded protein: CASSARVGGGTEAFF.

The chain joins TRBV7-9 to TRBJ2-7, with D tentatively TRBD2 (6 bases). V lost 5 bases and J 13 bases, leaving 24 bases between the germline ends. The germline V gene has CDR1 SEHNR and CDR2 FQNEAQ (reference sequence). This CDR3 has 14 amino acids. The DNA of the CDR3 is TGTGCCAGCAGCCTCCCCGGGACTGCAAACCCGACTTACTTC. It codes for CASSLPGTANPTYF.

The chain employs TRBV7-2 and TRBJ1-1, with a weak D call TRBD1 (6 bases). In germline, CDR1 is SGHTA, CDR2 FQGNSA. Trimming took 3 bases from V and 5 from J, leaving 7 bases between them. The CDR3 spans 12 residues. CDR3 amino acids: CASSFDRTEAFF. CDR3 DNA sequence: TGTGCCAGCAGCTTCGACAGGACTGAAGCTTTCTTT.

This chain uses TRBV7-8 with TRBJ2-7, with a possible D match to TRBD1 (5 bases). The V gene lost 3 bases and the J gene lost 1 base, with 13 bases spanning the gap. This CDR3 region has 15 residues. CDR1 is SGHVS, CDR2 FQNEAQ, per germline. The CDR3 sequence: CASSLAGSSSYEQYF. Here the CDR3 DNA reads TGTGCCAGCAGCTTGGCAGGGTCATCATCCTACGAGCAGTACTTC.

This sequence joins TRBV4-2 and TRBJ2-7, with TRBD1 matching 7 bases. Germline CDR1 reads LGHNA; CDR2 reads YNFKEQ. After removal of 2 bases from V and 7 bases from J, the junction contained 14 bases not matched to a gene. The length of the CDR3 is 16 residues. CDR3 residues: CASSQPPGQSFREQYF. CDR3 DNA sequence: TGTGCCAGCAGCCAACCGCCGGGACAGTCCTTTCGAGAGCAGTACTTC.

The chain couples TRBV6-1 to TRBJ2-1; D unresolved. V lost 2 bases and J 8 bases, leaving 13 bases between the germline ends. This CDR3 is built from 14 residues. Germline CDR1 MNHNS, CDR2 SASEGT. The CDR3 protein is CASSERSTPDEQFF. CDR3 DNA: TGTGCCAGCAGTGAAAGGTCGACTCCGGATGAGCAGTTCTTC.

V gene TRBV7-9 combines with J gene TRBJ1-5; D gene uncertain. Per germline, CDR1 SEHNR and CDR2 FQNEAQ (reference sequence). This CDR3 is built from 15 residues. The ends were cut back, 1 base at V and 2 bases at J, with 9 bases in the middle. CDR3 in amino acids: CASSLGVGGNQPQHF. For the CDR3, the DNA is TGTGCCAGCAGCTTAGGGGTTGGGGGCAATCAGCCCCAGCATTTT.

The chain links TRBV27 to TRBJ2-7; D perhaps matches TRBD2 (6 bases). V was cut by 3 bases and J by 7 bases, with 13 bases left in between. CDR1 is MNHEY and CDR2 is SMNVEV in the germline V gene (reference sequence). This CDR3 is built from 13 residues. The CDR3 region has the DNA TGTGCCAGCAGTTTTTCGGGAGTGGGGGAGCAGTACTTC. Amino acid sequence: CASSFSGVGEQYF.

The CDR3 nucleotides are TGTGCCAGCAGTGAGGGGGGACAGAACTATGGCTACACCTTC. Amino acids: CASSEGGQNYGYTF. The chain is built from TRBV2 and TRBJ1-2, with TRBD1 identical over 7 bases. Germline V gene sequence: CDR1 SNHLY, CDR2 FYNNEI. This CDR3 region has 14 residues. After removal of 3 bases from V and 2 bases from J, the junction contained 3 bases not matched to a gene.

The chain uses TRBV5-6 and TRBJ2-7, with D maybe TRBD2 (6 bases). The V end was cut by 1 base, the J end by 4 bases, with 9 bases between. Germline V gives CDR1 SGHDT, CDR2 YYEEEE. The CDR3 extends over 13 amino acids. The CDR3 sequence is CASSLIGGYEQYF. CDR3 nucleotides: TGTGCCAGCAGCTTGATTGGGGGGTACGAGCAGTACTTC.

The J gene is TRBJ2-7, the V gene TRBV30; D not resolved. The germline V gene has CDR1 GTSNPN and CDR2 SVGIG (reference sequence). The CDR3 runs to 13 residues. The germline V and J ends were trimmed by 0 bases and 2 bases, with 8 bases remaining between them. In DNA form, the CDR3 reads TGTGCCTGGAGTGTAGGAGCAGCCTACGAGCAGTACTTC. The encoded protein is CAWSVGAAYEQYF.

The chain has TRBV19 and TRBJ2-1; D unclear. CDR1 is LNHDA, CDR2 SQIVND, per germline (reference sequence). The CDR3 has 15 residues. Trimming removed 6 bases at V and 0 bases at J, with 12 bases between. The DNA for the CDR3 is TGTGCCAGTAGAATCCTGGCGAGCTCCTACAATGAGCAGTTCTTC. It encodes CASRILASSYNEQFF.

The J gene is TRBJ1-2, the V gene TRBV9, with D uncertain. Germline CDR1 reads SGDLS; CDR2 reads YYNGEE. Trimming took 4 bases from V and 6 from J, leaving 16 bases between them. The CDR3 sequence is 14 residues long. The CDR3 region is CASSSDTGWDGYTF. In DNA, the CDR3 is TGTGCCAGCAGCTCAGACACGGGTTGGGATGGCTACACCTTC.